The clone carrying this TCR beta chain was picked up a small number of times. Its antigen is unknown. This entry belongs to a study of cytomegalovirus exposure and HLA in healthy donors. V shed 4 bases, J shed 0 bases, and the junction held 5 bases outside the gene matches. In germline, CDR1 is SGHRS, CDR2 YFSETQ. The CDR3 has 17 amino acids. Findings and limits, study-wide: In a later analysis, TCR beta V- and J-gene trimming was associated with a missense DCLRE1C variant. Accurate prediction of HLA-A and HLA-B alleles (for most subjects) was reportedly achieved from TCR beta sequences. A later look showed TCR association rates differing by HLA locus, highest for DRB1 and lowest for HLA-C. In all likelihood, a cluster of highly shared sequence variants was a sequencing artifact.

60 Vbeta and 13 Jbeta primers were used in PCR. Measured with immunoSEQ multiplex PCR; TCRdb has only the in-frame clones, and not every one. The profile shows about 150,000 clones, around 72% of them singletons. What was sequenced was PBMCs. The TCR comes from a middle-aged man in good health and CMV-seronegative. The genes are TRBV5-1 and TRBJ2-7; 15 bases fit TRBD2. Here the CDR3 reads CASSPGTSGGPSYEQYF. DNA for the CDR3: TGCGCCAGCAGCCCAGGGACTAGCGGGGGGCCCTCCTACGAGCAGTACTTC. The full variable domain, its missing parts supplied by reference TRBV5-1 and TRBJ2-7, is KAGVTQTPRYLIKTRGQQVTLSCSPISGHRSVSWYQQTPGQGLQFLFEYFSETQRNKGNFPGRFSGRQFSNSRSEMNVSTLELGDSALYLCASSPGTSGGPSYEQYFGPGTRLTVT.